One and the same sample provided the 32 T cell receptor beta chains below, sequenced in a study of spatial heterogeneity in lung cancer. TCRdb re-called the 5' RACE reads with MiXCR, one entry per CDR3 protein. The sample yields 85,000 to 100,000 distinct CDR3 sequences, roughly 12% seen once. The time point: sample taken at primary tumor resection. The authors sequenced whole RNA from tumor, nontumor lung or frozen PBMC without sorting. Material: PBMCs, obtained at surgery. Receptors originate from a male donor with early-stage non-small cell lung cancer.

This clonotype showed up just a few times. This chain uses TRBV4-3 with TRBJ2-7; TRBD1 or TRBD2 may be the D gene (5 bases each). The V end was cut by 0 bases, the J end by 2 bases, with 11 bases between. The CDR3 spans 15 residues. Germline lookup yields CDR1 LGHNA and CDR2 YSLEER. The CDR3 spells CASSQEVGAPYEQYF. In DNA form, the CDR3 reads TGCGCCAGCAGCCAAGAAGTCGGGGCCCCCTACGAGCAGTACTTC.

V gene TRBV5-4 combines with J gene TRBJ2-1; weak D call: TRBD2 (6 bases). Germline lookup yields CDR1 SGHNT and CDR2 YYREEE (reference sequence). V lost 0 bases and J lost 6, with 13 bases in between. This CDR3 comprises 15 residues. The CDR3 loop reads CASSLVGSGSNEQFF. In DNA, the CDR3 is TGTGCCAGCAGCTTGGTTGGTAGCGGATCCAATGAGCAGTTCTTC.

This clonotype was picked up many times. The chain carries TRBV18 and TRBJ1-5; the D gene is possibly TRBD1 (6 bases). The germline V and J ends were trimmed by 6 bases and 8 bases, with 14 bases remaining between them. The CDR3 runs to 13 residues. Germline CDR1 KGHSH, CDR2 LQKENI. CDR3 amino acids: CASSTGGAKPQHF. As DNA, the CDR3 is TGTGCCAGCTCTACCGGGGGGGCCAAGCCCCAGCATTTT.

This clonotype was seen ten or more times. The chain joins TRBV6-2 or TRBV6-3 to TRBJ1-5; the D gene is possibly TRBD1 (6 bases). Trimming cost V 3 bases and J 6 bases, with 12 bases left between them. Germline V CDR1 and CDR2: MNHEY, SVGEGT. The CDR3 loop spans 14 amino acids. CDR3 in DNA: TGTGCCAGCAGTTATGGGGCCAGGGGTCAGCCCCAGCATTTT. Protein sequence: CASSYGARGQPQHF.

The gene calls are TRBV20-1 and TRBJ2-6, with D perhaps matching TRBD1 (5 bases). There are 15 residues in the CDR3. The V gene lost 0 bases and the J gene lost 4 bases, with 10 bases spanning the gap. Germline CDR1 is DFQATT and CDR2 is SNEGSKA (reference sequence). CDR3 bases: TGCAGTGCTAGAGATAGGGGTACCGGGGCCAACGTCCTGACTTTC. Its protein is CSARDRGTGANVLTF.

In its sample, this clonotype was seen many times. CDR3 amino acids: CASSLAGADTQYF. The CDR3 region has the DNA TGTGCCAGCAGTTTAGCAGGAGCAGATACGCAGTATTTT. The genes are TRBV12-3 or TRBV12-4 and TRBJ2-3, with D unresolved. V was clipped by 0 bases and J by 4 bases, with 5 bases between them. The CDR3 covers 13 residues.

Remarks on this clonotype: One end of the junction is discordant with germline, which a read error may explain. The rearrangement joins TRBV27 to TRBJ2-5; no clear D. Germline V gene sequence: CDR1 MNHEY, CDR2 SMNVEV (reference sequence). The CDR3 is 15 residues long. The CDR3, as DNA: TGTGCCAGCGGTTTGTACAGTGAAAACCAAGAGACCCAGTACTTC. Its protein product is CASGLYSENQETQYF.

The chain carries TRBV20-1 and TRBJ2-7, with 12 bases that match TRBD2. This CDR3 region has 15 residues. Unmatched junction bases numbered 10, after V lost 1 base and J lost 9 bases. Germline loops: CDR1 DFQATT, CDR2 SNEGSKA (reference sequence). The CDR3 sequence: CSARANLAGGPGQYF. Here the CDR3 DNA reads TGCAGTGCTAGAGCCAACCTAGCGGGAGGGCCAGGGCAGTACTTC.

This rearrangement joins TRBV28 to TRBJ1-2; D ambiguous. CDR3 length: 14 residues. Germline V gene sequence: CDR1 MDHEN, CDR2 SYDVKM. Trimming took 2 bases from V and 1 from J, leaving 8 bases between them. CDR3 protein: CASSLASRNYGYTF. The CDR3 coding sequence is TGTGCCAGCAGTTTAGCTTCCCGTAACTATGGCTACACCTTC.

The chain carries TRBV6-1 and TRBJ2-3; TRBD1 matches at 7 bases. V lost 6 bases and J lost 5; bases outside the gene matches: 5. The CDR3 sequence is 13 residues long. In germline, CDR1 is MNHNS, CDR2 SASEGT. Here the CDR3 DNA reads TGTGCCAGCAGCACGACAGGGAGAGATACGCAGTATTTT. This translates into CASSTTGRDTQYF.

This chain uses TRBV3-1 with TRBJ1-1, with D unclear. This CDR3 spans 14 amino acids. Trimming stripped 4 bases from V and 2 bases from J, with 11 bases between. Germline V gene lookup returns CDR1 LGHDT and CDR2 YNNKEL (reference sequence). CDR3 nucleotide sequence: TGTGCCAGCAGCCCAGCTGGCTTTAACACTGAAGCTTTCTTT. Protein sequence: CASSPAGFNTEAFF.

This clonotype has only a few counts. The chain carries TRBV6-5 and TRBJ2-7; 10 bases are shared with TRBD1. With 5 bases clipped from V and 2 bases from J, the junction kept 3 bases outside the gene matches. CDR1 and CDR2 from the germline V gene are MNHEY and SVGAGI. CDR3 length: 14 amino acids. CDR3 amino acids: CASSPDRGAYEQYF. DNA for the CDR3: TGTGCCAGCAGTCCGGACAGGGGGGCCTACGAGCAGTACTTC.

A few counts support this clonotype. V gene TRBV12-3 or TRBV12-4 combines with J gene TRBJ1-2; tentatively, D is TRBD1 (6 bases). V lost 6 bases, J lost 6 bases, and 17 bases lay in between. The CDR3 sequence is 14 residues long. The CDR3 bases are TGTGCCAGCAGGCCACCGGGACATCCAAATGGCTACACCTTC. Encoded protein: CASRPPGHPNGYTF.

V and J are TRBV19 and TRBJ1-5; D is ambiguous. Germline V gene sequence: CDR1 LNHDA, CDR2 SQIVND (reference sequence). V was clipped by 4 bases and J by 1 base, with 5 bases between them. The CDR3 extends over 13 amino acids. CDR3 DNA sequence: TGTGCCAGTAGTACCGTAAGCAATCAGCCCCAGCATTTT. Translating gives CASSTVSNQPQHF.

The chain carries TRBV14 and TRBJ2-7; no clear D. This CDR3 has 12 amino acids. Germline V lookup: CDR1 SGHDN, CDR2 FVKESK. The ends were cut back, 0 bases at V and 3 bases at J, with 3 bases in the middle. The CDR3 DNA sequence: TGTGCCAGCAGCCAAGATCACTACGAGCAGTACTTC. It translates to CASSQDHYEQYF.

This clonotype came up many times. The rearrangement joins TRBV7-2 to TRBJ2-3, with D perhaps matching TRBD2 (5 bases). Trimming cost V 0 bases and J 2 bases, with 6 bases left between them. In germline, CDR1 is SGHTA, CDR2 FQGNSA. This CDR3 has 14 amino acids. CDR3 sequence: CASSLAGVTDTQYF. As DNA, the CDR3 is TGTGCCAGCAGCTTAGCGGGAGTCACAGATACGCAGTATTTT.

This sequence joins TRBV12-3 or TRBV12-4 and TRBJ2-3; D assignment may be TRBD1 or TRBD2 (5 bases each). The V end was cut by 2 bases, the J end by 6 bases, with 12 bases between. The CDR3 totals 14 residues. As DNA, the CDR3 is TGTGCCAGCAGTTTATGGGGGACGGGTGATACGCAGTATTTT. It yields the protein CASSLWGTGDTQYF.

This clonotype was detected many times. The chain is built from TRBV9 and TRBJ2-2; D is ambiguous. V was pared by 1 base and J by 7 bases, with 5 bases between. The CDR3 length is 12 residues. Germline assignment: CDR1 SGDLS and CDR2 YYNGEE. This CDR3 reads CASSVTFGELFF. The CDR3 bases are TGTGCCAGCAGCGTAACGTTCGGGGAGCTGTTTTTT. The full variable domain, rest sourced from reference TRBV9 and TRBJ2-2, is DSGVTQTPKHLITATGQRVTLRCSPRSGDLSVYWYQQSLDQGLQFLIQYYNGEERAKGNILERFSAQQFPDLHSELNLSSLELGDSALYFCASSVTFGELFFGEGSRLTVL.

The rearrangement uses TRBV9 and TRBJ2-7, with 10 positions matching TRBD2. This CDR3 spans 15 amino acids. Trimming took 3 bases from V and 4 from J; bases not matched to a gene: 7. Germline V gene data show CDR1 as SGDLS and CDR2 as YYNGEE. For the CDR3, the DNA is TGTGCCAGCAGCGAGCGGGAGGGGGAATGGTACGAGCAGTACTTC. It encodes CASSEREGEWYEQYF.

This clonotype occurred a few times. The chain couples TRBV12-3 or TRBV12-4 to TRBJ2-5, with TRBD2 identical over 11 bases. The V gene end was trimmed by 4 bases and the J gene end by 1 base; junction bases not matched to a gene: 8. The CDR3 has 17 residues. CDR3 in amino acids: CASSSRLAGLSQETQYF. In DNA form, the CDR3 reads TGTGCCAGCAGTTCCAGACTAGCGGGACTAAGCCAAGAGACCCAGTACTTC.

This clonotype was recorded a few times. V gene TRBV3-1 combines with J gene TRBJ2-5; possibly TRBD1 or TRBD2 for D (5 bases each). The V end was cut by 7 bases, the J end by 3 bases, with 15 bases between. This CDR3 spans 14 amino acids. The germline V gene encodes CDR1 LGHDT and CDR2 YNNKEL (reference sequence). The CDR3 spells CASTGTSAEETQYF. CDR3 bases: TGTGCCAGCACCGGGACCTCAGCCGAAGAGACCCAGTACTTC.

This clonotype came up a few times. The chain is built from TRBV4-3 and TRBJ1-3, with TRBD1 matching 8 bases. The CDR3 extends over 21 amino acids. Germline V gene data show CDR1 as LGHNA and CDR2 as YSLEER. Trimming removed 0 bases from V and 0 bases from J; junction bases left unmatched: 16. The DNA of the CDR3 is TGCGCCAGCAGCCAAGATCCGGTAGGGCAGGGGGCACCGAGCTCTGGAAACACCATATATTTT. This sequence encodes CASSQDPVGQGAPSSGNTIYF.

This clonotype was counted only a few times. V usage is TRBV6-5 and J usage is TRBJ2-3; TRBD1 aligns across 10 bases. The CDR3 covers 14 residues. Per the germline V gene, CDR1 is MNHEY and CDR2 is SVGAGI. V gave up 7 bases and J gave up 4 bases; unmatched junction bases: 5. The CDR3 coding sequence is TGTGCCAGCAATCCGGGACAGGGGCCAGATACGCAGTATTTT. The encoded protein is CASNPGQGPDTQYF.

This clonotype has a count of ten or more. V gene TRBV28 combines with J gene TRBJ2-3; TRBD1 agrees at 7 bases. Trimming at V came to 2 bases and at J to 0 bases, leaving 2 bases not matched to a gene. Germline-derived CDR1 and CDR2 are MDHEN and SYDVKM. The CDR3 sequence is 15 residues long. The CDR3 DNA sequence: TGTGCCAGCAGTTTACCGGGACAGAGCACAGATACGCAGTATTTT. Its translation: CASSLPGQSTDTQYF.

This clonotype has more than one count but fewer than ten. One end of the junction fails to match germline, which may point to a read error. The CDR3 loop reads CASSLYVRQSYNEQFF. The CDR3, as DNA: TGTGCTAGCAGCTTATACGTCAGACAGTCCTACAATGAGCAGTTCTTC. The V and J genes are TRBV7-7 and TRBJ2-1; possibly TRBD1 for D (5 bases). The germline V gene has CDR1 SSHAT and CDR2 FNYEAQ (reference sequence). This CDR3 region has 16 residues.

This clonotype appeared a few times. The J gene is TRBJ1-4, the V gene TRBV5-6; D is uncertain. The CDR3 is 18 residues long. The V gene lost 3 bases and the J gene lost 0 bases, with 18 bases spanning the gap. The germline V gene encodes CDR1 SGHDT and CDR2 YYEEEE. As DNA, the CDR3 is TGTGCCAGCAGCTATGGTACAGCTGGAGTACCAACTAATGAAAAACTGTTTTTT. Protein sequence: CASSYGTAGVPTNEKLFF.

The rearrangement uses TRBV28 and TRBJ2-7; D could derive from TRBD1 or TRBD2 (5 bases each). The CDR3 extends over 14 amino acids. The germline V and J ends were trimmed by 3 bases and 1 base, with 10 bases remaining between them. Germline CDR1 and CDR2: MDHEN and SYDVKM. The CDR3, as DNA: TGTGCCAGCAGTTTCCTGGGGGAGTCCTACGAGCAGTACTTC. Translating it yields CASSFLGESYEQYF.

The gene calls are TRBV11-2 and TRBJ1-4; D unresolved. The length of the CDR3 is 15 residues. The germline V gene encodes CDR1 SGHAT and CDR2 FQNNGV. V was clipped by 1 base and J by 3 bases, with 9 bases between them. The CDR3 here is CASSLARQANEKLFF. Here the CDR3 DNA reads TGTGCCAGCAGCTTAGCCAGGCAGGCTAATGAAAAACTGTTTTTT.

This clonotype was detected only a few times. This chain uses TRBV11-2 with TRBJ2-5, with unresolved D. V shed 5 bases and J shed 7 bases, with 17 bases lying between them. Germline CDR1 SGHAT, CDR2 FQNNGV. This CDR3 has 14 residues. In DNA, the CDR3 is TGTGCCAGCAGCCCCCTCCGGCCGCCGGGGACCCAGTACTTC. Its protein product is CASSPLRPPGTQYF.

This clonotype was counted only a few times. This sequence joins TRBV7-9 and TRBJ2-1; TRBD1 agrees at 7 bases. The CDR3 contains 15 residues. Germline V lookup: CDR1 SEHNR, CDR2 FQNEAQ (reference sequence). The V and J ends lost 6 bases and 1 base, in that order; junction bases with no gene match: 6. This CDR3 reads CASRPTGESYNEQFF. DNA for the CDR3: TGTGCCAGCAGACCAACAGGGGAGTCCTACAATGAGCAGTTCTTC.

The chain combines TRBV20-1 with TRBJ2-7; D may correspond to TRBD1 or TRBD2 (5 bases each). V was shortened by 1 base and J by 3 bases, with 10 bases between the two germline ends. CDR1 is DFQATT and CDR2 is SNEGSKA in the germline V gene (reference sequence). The CDR3 runs to 13 residues. Written as DNA, the CDR3 is TGCAGTGCTAGAGGATCTGGGGGCTACGAGCAGTACTTC. Residues: CSARGSGGYEQYF.

This clonotype was detected only once. The rearrangement uses TRBV13 and TRBJ1-2; 10 bases line up with TRBD1. In germline, CDR1 is PRHDT, CDR2 FYEKMQ (reference sequence). The V gene end was trimmed by 5 bases and the J gene end by 9 bases; junction bases not matched to a gene: 6. The CDR3 loop spans 13 amino acids. The CDR3 sequence is CASSLGTGDRYTF. The CDR3 DNA is TGTGCCAGCAGCCTTGGGACAGGGGACCGCTACACCTTC.